Below are 4 T cell receptor beta chains sequenced from a single sample in a study of blood T cells in healthy people across ages. The authors ran a second PCR of about 6 to 11 cycles using a sample-barcoded 5' primer and a J-beta primer mix. MiXCR was run by TCRdb on the 5' RACE reads, yielding one entry per CDR3 protein. This table has about a million distinct CDR3 sequences, about 51% appearing once. Sequenced: blood. The receptor set was obtained from an older woman in good health.

The rearrangement joins TRBV27 to TRBJ2-1; the D gene is possibly TRBD1 (5 bases). There are 15 residues in the CDR3. The germline V and J ends were trimmed by 2 bases and 0 bases, with 8 bases remaining between them. CDR1 and CDR2 (germline): MNHEY, SMNVEV (reference sequence). Here the CDR3 DNA reads TGTGCCAGCAGTTTAAGACAGCCCTCCTACAATGAGCAGTTCTTC. Translation: CASSLRQPSYNEQFF.

A few counts support this clonotype. J is TRBJ2-1 and V is TRBV6-2 or TRBV6-3; 8 positions match TRBD2. The CDR3 is 17 amino acids. The V gene's germline CDR1 is MNHEY and CDR2 SVGEGT. V was pared by 2 bases and J by 7 bases, with 13 bases of the junction left unmatched. CDR3 DNA sequence: TGTGCCAGCAGTTACGAGGGTTCGGTAGCGGGATTTAATGAGCAGTTCTTC. Its protein product is CASSYEGSVAGFNEQFF.

This clonotype was observed a handful of times. The chain carries TRBV12-3 or TRBV12-4 and TRBJ2-3; perhaps TRBD1 as D (6 bases). V was shortened by 7 bases and J by 8 bases, with 16 bases between the two germline ends. This CDR3 comprises 13 residues. CDR3 sequence reads: CASTTDLGGTQYF. The CDR3 DNA reads as TGTGCCAGCACCACCGACCTAGGGGGTACGCAGTATTTT.

The chain links TRBV6-2 or TRBV6-3 to TRBJ2-5; tentative D call: TRBD1 (6 bases). The DNA end lines up better with TRBJ2-7; the J call may be wrong. Germline CDR1 and CDR2: MNHEY and SVGEGT. CDR3 length equals 13 residues. CDR3 bases: TGTGCCAGCAGGGGACACCTACCCTACGAGCAGTACTTC. Protein: CASRGHLPYEQYF.